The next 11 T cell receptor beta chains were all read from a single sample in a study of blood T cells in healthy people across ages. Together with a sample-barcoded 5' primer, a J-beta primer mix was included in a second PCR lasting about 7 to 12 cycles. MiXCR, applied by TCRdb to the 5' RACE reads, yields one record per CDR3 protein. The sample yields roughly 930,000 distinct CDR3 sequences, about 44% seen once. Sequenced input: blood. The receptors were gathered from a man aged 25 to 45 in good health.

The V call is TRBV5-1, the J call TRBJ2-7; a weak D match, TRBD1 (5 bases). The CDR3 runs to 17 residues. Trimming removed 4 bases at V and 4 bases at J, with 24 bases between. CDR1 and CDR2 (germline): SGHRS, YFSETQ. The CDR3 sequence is CASSPIASKRGAYEQYF. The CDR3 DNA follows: TGCGCCAGCAGCCCCATCGCATCCAAGCGTGGGGCGTACGAGCAGTACTTC. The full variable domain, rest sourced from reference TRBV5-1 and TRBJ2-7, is KAGVTQTPRYLIKTRGQQVTLSCSPISGHRSVSWYQQTPGQGLQFLFEYFSETQRNKGNFPGRFSGRQFSNSRSEMNVSTLELGDSALYLCASSPIASKRGAYEQYFGPGTRLTVT.

For the CDR3, the DNA is TGTGCCAGCAGCTTCACAGCGGGGGGGCACAATGAGCAGTTCTTC. Amino acids: CASSFTAGGHNEQFF. J is TRBJ2-1 and V is TRBV5-6, with TRBD2 identical over 10 bases. V shed 2 bases, J shed 5 bases, and the junction held 4 bases outside the gene matches. The CDR3 covers 15 residues. The germline V gene has CDR1 SGHDT and CDR2 YYEEEE. The full variable domain, completed using reference TRBV5-6 and TRBJ2-1, is DAGVTQSPTHLIKTRGQQVTLRCSPKSGHDTVSWYQQALGQGPQFIFQYYEEEERQRGNFPDRFSGHQFPNYSSELNVNALLLGDSALYLCASSFTAGGHNEQFFGPGTRLTVL.

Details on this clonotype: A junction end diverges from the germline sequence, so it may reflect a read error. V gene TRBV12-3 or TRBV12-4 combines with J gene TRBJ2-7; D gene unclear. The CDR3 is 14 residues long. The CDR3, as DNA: TGTGCCAGTAGTCCGAGTGGTTCGGCCTACAAGCAGTACTTC. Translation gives CASSPSGSAYKQYF.

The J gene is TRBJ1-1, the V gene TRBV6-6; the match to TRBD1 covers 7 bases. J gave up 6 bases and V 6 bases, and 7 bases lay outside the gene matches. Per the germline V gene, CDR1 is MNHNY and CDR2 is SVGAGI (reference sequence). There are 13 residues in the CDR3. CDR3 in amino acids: CASRLGQTPEAFF. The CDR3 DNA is TGTGCCAGCAGGCTGGGACAGACGCCTGAAGCTTTCTTT.

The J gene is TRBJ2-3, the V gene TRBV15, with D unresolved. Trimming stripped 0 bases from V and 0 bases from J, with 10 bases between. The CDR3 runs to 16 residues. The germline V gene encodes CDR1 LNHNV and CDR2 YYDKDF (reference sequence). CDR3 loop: CATSRDKIPSTDTQYF. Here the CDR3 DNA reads TGTGCCACCAGCAGAGATAAAATACCTAGCACAGATACGCAGTATTTT.

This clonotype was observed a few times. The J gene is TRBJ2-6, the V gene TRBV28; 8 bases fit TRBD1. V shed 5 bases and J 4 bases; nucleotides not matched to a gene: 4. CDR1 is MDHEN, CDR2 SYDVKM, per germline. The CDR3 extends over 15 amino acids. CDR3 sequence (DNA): TGTGCCAGCAGTACGACAGGGGCCGGGGCCAACGTCCTGACTTTC. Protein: CASSTTGAGANVLTF.

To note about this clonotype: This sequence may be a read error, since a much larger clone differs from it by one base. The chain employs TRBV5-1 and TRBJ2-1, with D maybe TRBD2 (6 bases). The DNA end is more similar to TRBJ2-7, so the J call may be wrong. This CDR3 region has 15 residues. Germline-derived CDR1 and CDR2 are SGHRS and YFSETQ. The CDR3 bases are TGCGCCAGCAGCTGGAACGGGGGTTCCTACAATGAGCAGTACTTC. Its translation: CASSWNGGSYNEQYF.

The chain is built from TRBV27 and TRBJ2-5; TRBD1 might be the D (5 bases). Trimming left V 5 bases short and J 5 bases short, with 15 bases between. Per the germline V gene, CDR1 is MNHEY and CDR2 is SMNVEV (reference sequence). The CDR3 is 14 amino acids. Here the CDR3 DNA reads TGTGCCAGCAGTGTACAAGGGGTTGGTGAGACCCAGTACTTC. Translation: CASSVQGVGETQYF.

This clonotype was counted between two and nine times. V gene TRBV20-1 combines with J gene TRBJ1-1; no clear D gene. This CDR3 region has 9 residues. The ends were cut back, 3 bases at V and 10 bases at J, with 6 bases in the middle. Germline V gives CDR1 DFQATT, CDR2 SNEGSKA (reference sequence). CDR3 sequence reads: CSASVGAFF. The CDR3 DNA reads TGCAGTGCTAGTGTGGGAGCTTTCTTT.

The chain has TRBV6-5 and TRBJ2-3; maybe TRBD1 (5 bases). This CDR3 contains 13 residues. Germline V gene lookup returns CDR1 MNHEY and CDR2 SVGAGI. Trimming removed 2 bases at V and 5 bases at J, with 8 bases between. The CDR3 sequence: CASSYKGVDTQYF. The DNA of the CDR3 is TGTGCCAGCAGTTACAAAGGGGTAGATACGCAGTATTTT.

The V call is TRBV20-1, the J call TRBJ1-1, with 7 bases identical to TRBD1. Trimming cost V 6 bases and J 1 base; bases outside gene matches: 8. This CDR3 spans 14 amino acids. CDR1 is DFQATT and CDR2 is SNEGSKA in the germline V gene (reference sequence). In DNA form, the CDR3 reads TGCAGTGCCTCGAGAGGGGGCGGGAACACTGAAGCTTTCTTT. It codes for CSASRGGGNTEAFF.